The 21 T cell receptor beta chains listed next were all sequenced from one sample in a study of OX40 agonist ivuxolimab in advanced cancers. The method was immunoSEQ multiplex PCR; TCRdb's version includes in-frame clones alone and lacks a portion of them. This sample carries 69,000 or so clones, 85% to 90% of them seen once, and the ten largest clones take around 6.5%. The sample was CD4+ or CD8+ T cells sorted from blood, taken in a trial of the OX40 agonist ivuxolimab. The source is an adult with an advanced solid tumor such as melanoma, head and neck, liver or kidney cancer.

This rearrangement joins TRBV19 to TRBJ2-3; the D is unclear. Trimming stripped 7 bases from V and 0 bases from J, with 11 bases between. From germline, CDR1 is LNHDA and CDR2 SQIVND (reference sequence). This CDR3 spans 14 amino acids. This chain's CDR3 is CASNNAPSTDTQYF. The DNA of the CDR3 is TGTGCCAGTAACAACGCACCTAGCACAGATACGCAGTATTTT.

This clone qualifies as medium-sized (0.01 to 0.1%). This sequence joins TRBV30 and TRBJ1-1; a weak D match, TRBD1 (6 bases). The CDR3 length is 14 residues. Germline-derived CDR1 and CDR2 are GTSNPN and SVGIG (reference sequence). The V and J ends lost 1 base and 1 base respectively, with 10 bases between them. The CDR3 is CAWSAQTGNTEAFF. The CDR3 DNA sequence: TGTGCCTGGAGTGCCCAGACAGGGAACACTGAAGCTTTCTTT.

The CDR3 region has the DNA TGTGCCAGTAGTATGCAGGGAGGGACAGGCGATGAGCAGTTCTTC. Protein: CASSMQGGTGDEQFF. The chain uses TRBV19 and TRBJ2-1, with D possibly being TRBD1 (8 bases). CDR1 and CDR2 from the germline V gene are LNHDA and SQIVND (reference sequence). V lost 3 bases, J lost 8 bases, and 17 bases lay in between. CDR3 size: 15 residues. The full variable domain, rest sourced from reference TRBV19 and TRBJ2-1, is DGGITQSPKYLFRKEGQNVTLSCEQNLNHDAMYWYRQDPGQGLRLIYYSQIVNDFQKGDIAEGYSVSREKKESFPLTVTSAQKNPTAFYLCASSMQGGTGDEQFFGPGTRLTVL.

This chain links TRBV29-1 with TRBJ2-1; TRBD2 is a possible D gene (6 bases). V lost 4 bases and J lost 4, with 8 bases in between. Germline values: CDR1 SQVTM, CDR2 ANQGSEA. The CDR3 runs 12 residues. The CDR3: CSVGRDYNEQFF. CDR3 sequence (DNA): TGCAGCGTTGGGCGGGATTACAATGAGCAGTTCTTC.

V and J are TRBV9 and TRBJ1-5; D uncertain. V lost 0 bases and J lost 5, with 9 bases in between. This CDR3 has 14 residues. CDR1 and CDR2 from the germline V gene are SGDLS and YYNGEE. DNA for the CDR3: TGTGCCAGCAGCGTAGGCGGCGGATATCAGCCCCAGCATTTT. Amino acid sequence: CASSVGGGYQPQHF.

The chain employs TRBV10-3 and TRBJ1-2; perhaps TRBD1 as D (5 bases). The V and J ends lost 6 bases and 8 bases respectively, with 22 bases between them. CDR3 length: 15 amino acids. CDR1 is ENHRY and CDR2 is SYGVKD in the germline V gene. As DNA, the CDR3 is TGTGCCATCAGCCTGGGGGAACTCTCTTTATTGGGCTACACCTTC. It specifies CAISLGELSLLGYTF.

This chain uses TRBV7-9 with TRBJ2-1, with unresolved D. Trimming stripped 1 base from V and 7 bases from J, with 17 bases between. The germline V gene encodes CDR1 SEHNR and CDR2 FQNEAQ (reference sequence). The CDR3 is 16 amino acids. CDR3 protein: CASSLVPTLGINEQFF. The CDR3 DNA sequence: TGTGCCAGCAGCTTAGTGCCGACTTTAGGGATTAATGAGCAGTTCTTC.

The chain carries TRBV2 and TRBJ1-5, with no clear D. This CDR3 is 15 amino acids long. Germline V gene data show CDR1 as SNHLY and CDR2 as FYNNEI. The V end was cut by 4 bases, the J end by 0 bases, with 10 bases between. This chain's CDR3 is CASSAPLSSNQPQHF. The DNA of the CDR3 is TGTGCCAGCAGTGCACCCCTCTCTAGCAATCAGCCCCAGCATTTT. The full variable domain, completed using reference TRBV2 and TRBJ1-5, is EPEVTQTPSHQVTQMGQEVILRCVPISNHLYFYWYRQILGQKVEFLVSFYNNEISEKSEIFDDQFSVERPDGSNFTLKIRSTKLEDSAMYFCASSAPLSSNQPQHFGDGTRLSIL.

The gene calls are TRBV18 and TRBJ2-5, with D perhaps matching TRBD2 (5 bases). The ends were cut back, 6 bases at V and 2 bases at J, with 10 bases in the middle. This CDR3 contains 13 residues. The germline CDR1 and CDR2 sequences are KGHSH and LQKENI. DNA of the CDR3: TGTGCCAGCTCCCCGGAGGATCAAGAGACCCAGTACTTC. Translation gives CASSPEDQETQYF.

CDR3 sequence: CASTTPGTPYNEQFF. The CDR3 DNA sequence: TGTGCCAGCACCACACCTGGGACGCCCTACAATGAGCAGTTCTTC. The rearrangement uses TRBV2 and TRBJ2-1; D is perhaps TRBD1 or TRBD2 (5 bases each). The CDR3 is made up of 15 amino acids. CDR1 is SNHLY, CDR2 FYNNEI, per germline. Between the trimmed V and J ends, which lost 7 bases and 2 bases, there was a span of 15 bases.

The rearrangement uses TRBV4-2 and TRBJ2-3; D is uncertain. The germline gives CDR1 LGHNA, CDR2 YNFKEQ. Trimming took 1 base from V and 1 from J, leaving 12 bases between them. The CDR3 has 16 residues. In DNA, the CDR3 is TGTGCCAGCAGCCAAGGGTTTGTCTCGCGCACAGATACGCAGTATTTT. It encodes CASSQGFVSRTDTQYF.

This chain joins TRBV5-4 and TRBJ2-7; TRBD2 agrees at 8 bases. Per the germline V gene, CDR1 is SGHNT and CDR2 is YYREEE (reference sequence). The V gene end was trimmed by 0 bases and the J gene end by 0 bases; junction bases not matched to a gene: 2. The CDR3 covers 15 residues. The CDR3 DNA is TGTGCCAGCAGCTTGGGCGGGGGGAGCTCCTACGAGCAGTACTTC. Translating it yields CASSLGGGSSYEQYF.

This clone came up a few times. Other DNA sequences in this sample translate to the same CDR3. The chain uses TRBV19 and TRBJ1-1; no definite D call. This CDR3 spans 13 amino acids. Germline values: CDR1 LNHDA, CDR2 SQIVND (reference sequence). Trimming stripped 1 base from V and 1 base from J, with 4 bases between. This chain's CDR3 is CASSIGPNTEAFF. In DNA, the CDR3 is TGTGCCAGTAGTATAGGGCCGAACACTGAAGCTTTCTTT.

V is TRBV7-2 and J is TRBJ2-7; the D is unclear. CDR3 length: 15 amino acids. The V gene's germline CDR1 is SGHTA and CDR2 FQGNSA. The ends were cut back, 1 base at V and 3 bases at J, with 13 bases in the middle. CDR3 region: CASSLDLSGFYEQYF. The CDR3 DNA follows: TGTGCCAGCAGCTTAGACCTATCCGGATTCTACGAGCAGTACTTC.

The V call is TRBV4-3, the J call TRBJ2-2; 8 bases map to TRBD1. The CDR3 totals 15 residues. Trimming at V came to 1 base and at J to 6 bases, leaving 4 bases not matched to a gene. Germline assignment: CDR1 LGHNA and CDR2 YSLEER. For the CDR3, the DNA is TGCGCCAGCAGCCAAGGGACAGGGCTGGCCGGGGAGCTGTTTTTT. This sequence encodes CASSQGTGLAGELFF.

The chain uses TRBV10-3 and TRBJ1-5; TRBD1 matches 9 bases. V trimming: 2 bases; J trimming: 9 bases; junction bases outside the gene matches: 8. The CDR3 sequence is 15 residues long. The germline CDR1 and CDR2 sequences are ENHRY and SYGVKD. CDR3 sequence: CAISEGGTGWPPQHF. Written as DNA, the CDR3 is TGTGCCATCAGTGAGGGGGGGACAGGGTGGCCGCCCCAGCATTTT.

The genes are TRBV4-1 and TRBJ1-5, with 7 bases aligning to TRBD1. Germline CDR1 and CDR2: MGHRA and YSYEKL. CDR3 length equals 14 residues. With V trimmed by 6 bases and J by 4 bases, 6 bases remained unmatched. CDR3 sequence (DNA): TGCGCCAGCAGTGCGGGACAGTCGAATCAGCCCCAGCATTTT. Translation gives CASSAGQSNQPQHF.

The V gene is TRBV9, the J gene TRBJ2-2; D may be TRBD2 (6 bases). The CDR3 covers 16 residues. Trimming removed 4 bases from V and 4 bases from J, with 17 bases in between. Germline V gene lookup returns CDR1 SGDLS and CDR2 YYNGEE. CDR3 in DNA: TGTGCCAGCAGCTGGGGACTTGAGGAACTCACCGGGGAGCTGTTTTTT. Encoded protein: CASSWGLEELTGELFF.

The CDR3 region is CASSEIGRVDEQFF. For the CDR3, the DNA is TGTGCCAGCAGTGAAATCGGGAGGGTGGATGAGCAGTTCTTC. The rearrangement joins TRBV2 to TRBJ2-1, with 8 bases fitting TRBD2. Germline CDR1 SNHLY, CDR2 FYNNEI. V dropped 2 bases and J dropped 8; count of bases not matched to a gene: 5. There are 14 residues in the CDR3.

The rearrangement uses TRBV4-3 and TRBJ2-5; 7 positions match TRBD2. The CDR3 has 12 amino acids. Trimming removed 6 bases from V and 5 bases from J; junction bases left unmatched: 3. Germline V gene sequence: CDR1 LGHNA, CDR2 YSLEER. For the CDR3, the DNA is TGCGCCAGCAGGACTAGCCTGGAGACCCAGTACTTC. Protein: CASRTSLETQYF.

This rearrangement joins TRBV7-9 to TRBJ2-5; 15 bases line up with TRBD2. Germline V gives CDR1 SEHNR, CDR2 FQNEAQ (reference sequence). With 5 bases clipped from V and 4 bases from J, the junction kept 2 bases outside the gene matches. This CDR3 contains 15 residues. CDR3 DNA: TGTGCCAGCAGCCTGGGACTAGCGGGAGGAGAGACCCAGTACTTC. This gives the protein CASSLGLAGGETQYF.